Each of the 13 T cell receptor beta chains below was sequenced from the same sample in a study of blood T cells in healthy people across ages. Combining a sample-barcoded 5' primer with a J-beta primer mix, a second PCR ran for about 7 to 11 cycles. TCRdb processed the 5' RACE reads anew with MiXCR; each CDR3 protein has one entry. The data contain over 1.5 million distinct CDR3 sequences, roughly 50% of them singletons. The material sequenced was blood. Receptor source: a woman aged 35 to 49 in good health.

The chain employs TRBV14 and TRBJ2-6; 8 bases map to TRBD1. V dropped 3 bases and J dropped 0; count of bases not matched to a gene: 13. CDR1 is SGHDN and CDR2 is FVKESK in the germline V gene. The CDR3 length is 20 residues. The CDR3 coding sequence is TGTGCCAGCAGCCACTACTGGACAGGGTTCGGTAGCTCTGGGGCCAACGTCCTGACTTTC. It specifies CASSHYWTGFGSSGANVLTF.

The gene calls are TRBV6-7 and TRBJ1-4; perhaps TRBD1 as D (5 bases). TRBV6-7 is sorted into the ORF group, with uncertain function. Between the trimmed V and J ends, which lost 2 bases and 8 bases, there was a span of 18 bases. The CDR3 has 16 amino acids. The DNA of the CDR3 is TGTGCCAGCAGTTACATCAGGGCTAGGAGAGAAGAAAAACTGTTTTTT. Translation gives CASSYIRARREEKLFF.

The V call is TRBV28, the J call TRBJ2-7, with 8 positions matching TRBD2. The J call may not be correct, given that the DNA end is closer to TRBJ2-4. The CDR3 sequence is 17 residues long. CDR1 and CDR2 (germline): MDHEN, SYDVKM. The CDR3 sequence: CASFPTGGGRAKNIQYF. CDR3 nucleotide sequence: TGTGCCAGCTTCCCCACGGGCGGGGGGCGCGCCAAAAACATTCAGTACTTC.

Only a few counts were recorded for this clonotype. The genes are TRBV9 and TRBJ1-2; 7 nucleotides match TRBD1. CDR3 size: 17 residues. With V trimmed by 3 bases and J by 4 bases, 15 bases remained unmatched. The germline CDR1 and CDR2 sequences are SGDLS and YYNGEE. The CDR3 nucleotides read TGTGCCAGCAGCGAAGGGGACAGTCTTATCCCCCTCTATGGCTACACCTTC. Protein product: CASSEGDSLIPLYGYTF.

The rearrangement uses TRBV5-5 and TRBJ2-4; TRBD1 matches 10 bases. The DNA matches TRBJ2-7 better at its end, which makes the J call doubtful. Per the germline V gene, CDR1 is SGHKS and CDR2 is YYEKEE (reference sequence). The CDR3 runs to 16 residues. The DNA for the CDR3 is TGTGCCAGCAGTTCCAGCGCCGGGACAGGGGTCGACGAGCAGTACTTC. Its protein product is CASSSSAGTGVDEQYF.

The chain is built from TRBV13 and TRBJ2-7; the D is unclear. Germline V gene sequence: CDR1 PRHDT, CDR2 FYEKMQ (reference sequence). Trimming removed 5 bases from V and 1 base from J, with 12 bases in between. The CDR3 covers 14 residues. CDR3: CASSPTAPSYEQYF. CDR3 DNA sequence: TGTGCCAGCAGCCCTACGGCCCCATCCTACGAGCAGTACTTC.

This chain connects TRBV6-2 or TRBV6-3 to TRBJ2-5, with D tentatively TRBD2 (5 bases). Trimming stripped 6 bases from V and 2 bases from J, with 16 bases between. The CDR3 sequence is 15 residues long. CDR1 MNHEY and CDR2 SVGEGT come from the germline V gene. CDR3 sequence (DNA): TGTGCCAGCAGCCGGACCCTAGCTGAGCAAGAGACCCAGTACTTC. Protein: CASSRTLAEQETQYF.

The CDR3 coding sequence is TGCAGTGCTAGAGTGGACATTCAGTACTTC. This gives the protein CSARVDIQYF. This sequence joins TRBV20-1 and TRBJ2-4, with no clear D. CDR1 DFQATT and CDR2 SNEGSKA come from the germline V gene (reference sequence). This CDR3 region has 10 residues. Trimming cost V 1 base and J 8 bases, with 3 bases left between them.

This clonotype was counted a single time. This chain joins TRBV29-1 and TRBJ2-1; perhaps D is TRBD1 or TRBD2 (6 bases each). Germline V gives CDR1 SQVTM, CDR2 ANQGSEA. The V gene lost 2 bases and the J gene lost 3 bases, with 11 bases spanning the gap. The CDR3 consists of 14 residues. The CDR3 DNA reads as TGCAGCGTTGAACCGGGGGCTGGCTACAATGAGCAGTTCTTC. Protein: CSVEPGAGYNEQFF.

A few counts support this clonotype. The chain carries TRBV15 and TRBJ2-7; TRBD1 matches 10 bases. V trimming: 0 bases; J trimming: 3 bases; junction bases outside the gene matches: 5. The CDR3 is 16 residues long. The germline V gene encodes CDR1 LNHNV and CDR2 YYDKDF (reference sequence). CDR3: CATSRDQGQGIYEQYF. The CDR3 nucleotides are TGTGCCACCAGCAGAGATCAGGGACAGGGGATCTACGAGCAGTACTTC.

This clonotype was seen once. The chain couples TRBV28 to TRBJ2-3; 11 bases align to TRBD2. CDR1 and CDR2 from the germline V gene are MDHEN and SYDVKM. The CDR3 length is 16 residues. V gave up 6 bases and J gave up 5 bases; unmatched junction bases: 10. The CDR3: CASSPMVAGGQDTQYF. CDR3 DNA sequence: TGTGCCAGCAGCCCAATGGTAGCGGGGGGGCAAGATACGCAGTATTTT.

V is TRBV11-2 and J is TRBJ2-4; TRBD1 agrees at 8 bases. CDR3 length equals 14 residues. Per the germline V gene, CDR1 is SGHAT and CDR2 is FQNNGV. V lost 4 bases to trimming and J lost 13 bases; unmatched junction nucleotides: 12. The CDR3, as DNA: TGTGCCAGCAGCTCTATCACAGGGGGTCGAGAGCAGTACTTC. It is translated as CASSSITGGREQYF.

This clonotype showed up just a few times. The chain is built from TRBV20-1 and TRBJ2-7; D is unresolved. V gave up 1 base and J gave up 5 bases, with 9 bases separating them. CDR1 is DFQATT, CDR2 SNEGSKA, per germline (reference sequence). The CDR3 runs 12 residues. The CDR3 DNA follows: TGCAGTGCTAGAGTGGCGTACGACGAGCAGTACTTC. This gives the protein CSARVAYDEQYF.